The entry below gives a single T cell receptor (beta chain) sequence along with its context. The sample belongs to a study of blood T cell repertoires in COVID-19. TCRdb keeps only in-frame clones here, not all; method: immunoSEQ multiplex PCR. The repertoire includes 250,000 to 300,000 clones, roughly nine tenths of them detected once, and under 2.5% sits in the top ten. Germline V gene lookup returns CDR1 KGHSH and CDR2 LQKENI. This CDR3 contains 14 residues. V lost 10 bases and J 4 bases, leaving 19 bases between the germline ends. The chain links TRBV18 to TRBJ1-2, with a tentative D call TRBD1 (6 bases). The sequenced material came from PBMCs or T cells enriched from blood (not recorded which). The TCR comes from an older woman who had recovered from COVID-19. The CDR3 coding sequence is TGTGCCAACTCCCTGGATGGGGGCCTCTATGGCTACACCTTC. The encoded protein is CANSLDGGLYGYTF.